A single T cell receptor beta chain is shown here with its context. The antigen it binds to is not known. Base-call qualities are not available, and no considerably larger clone is one nucleotide away. The V end loses 4 bases and the J end loses 10 bases, and a stretch of 7 bases separates them. Taken from the germline V gene (reference sequence), the CDR1 and CDR2 loops are MNHEY and SMNVEV. The CDR3 contains 11 residues, cysteine and phenylalanine counted. Left in the record is the CDR3 DNA by itself, 33 bases read in frame from the first base. This sample is drawn from a study of T cell changes during pregnancy in multiple sclerosis (dated by TCRdb to the late 2010s). For the study in its entirety: The study examined how the T cell repertoire changed over the course of pregnancy in women with multiple sclerosis.

The protocol used for the library was the immunoSEQ multiplex PCR assay. In its TCRdb copy, this immuneACCESS table keeps in-frame sequences only and misses some clones. Where compared with another copy, unresolved V genes explain less than half of these, and the others have no known cause. This sample is represented by tens of thousands of clones; about 96% of them were singletons. The top ten clonotypes cover about 2.3% of the sample. This specimen consisted of CD8+ T cells from peripheral blood mononuclear cells, obtained after pregnancy. Recombination linked TRBV27 to TRBJ1-4; no D gene is confidently identified. The receptor was isolated from a female donor with multiple sclerosis, enrolled in a pregnancy study. This receptor has the CDR3 CASSWAGKLFF. The nucleotide sequence is given as TGTGCCAGCAGTTGGGCTGGAAAACTGTTTTTT.